This T cell receptor (beta chain) was identified in a study of vaccination and CD4 T cells after COVID-19. Across the whole study: Convalescent patients, SARS-CoV-2 positive by nasal swab PCR, comprised nine mild cases and one severe case.

Each CDR3 protein is one row after TCRdb ran MiXCR on the PCR reads. The sample includes 20,000 to 25,000 distinct CDR3 sequences, about three fifths of them seen just once. Germline loops: CDR1 LNHNV, CDR2 YYDKDF (reference sequence). CDR3 length: 16 amino acids. The V end lost 0 bases, the J end lost 0 bases, and 9 bases lay between the germline ends. The material sequenced was CD4+ T cells from blood, taken before SARS-CoV-2 vaccination. This TCR came from a human donor who had recovered from COVID-19. The genes are TRBV15 and TRBJ2-1, with a weak D call TRBD2 (5 bases). This chain's CDR3 is CATSRDQADSYNEQFF. The CDR3 bases are TGTGCCACCAGCAGAGATCAAGCGGACTCCTACAATGAGCAGTTCTTC.